This T cell receptor (beta chain) appears in the sequencing data of a study of identical twins. Through template switching, a universal primer site was introduced, and the cDNA contained unique molecular identifiers. TCRdb called the 5' RACE reads again in MiXCR, with one record for every CDR3 protein. The sample lists around 1.7 million distinct CDR3 sequences, about 32% occurring once. Germline CDR1 and CDR2: MNHNS and SASEGT. V lost 0 bases to trimming and J lost 11 bases, with 11 bases between them. This CDR3 region has 14 residues. This clonotype occurred a few times. No antigen is known for it. General study findings and limits: With beta out-of-frame sequences, excess sharing by twins was weaker.

V and J are TRBV6-1 and TRBJ1-6; perhaps TRBD1 as D (6 bases). The sequencing input was cord blood. The origin of this receptor is a newborn girl in good health. DNA of the CDR3: TGTGCCAGCAGTGAAGCTGGGCGGGGGCCACCCCTCCACTTT. Its translation is CASSEAGRGPPLHF.